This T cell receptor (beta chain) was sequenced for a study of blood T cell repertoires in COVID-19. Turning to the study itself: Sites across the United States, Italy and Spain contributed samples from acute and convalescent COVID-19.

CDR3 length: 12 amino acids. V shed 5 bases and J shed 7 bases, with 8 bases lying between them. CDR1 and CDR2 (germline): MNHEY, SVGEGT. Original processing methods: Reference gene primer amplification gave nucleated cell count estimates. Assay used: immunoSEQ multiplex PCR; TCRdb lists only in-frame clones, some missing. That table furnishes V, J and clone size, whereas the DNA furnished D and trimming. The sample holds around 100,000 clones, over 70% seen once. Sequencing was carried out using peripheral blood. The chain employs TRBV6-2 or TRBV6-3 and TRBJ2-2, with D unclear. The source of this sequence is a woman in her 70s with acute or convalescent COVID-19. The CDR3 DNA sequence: TGTGCCAGCAGTCCCTTTTACGGGGAGCTGTTTTTT. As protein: CASSPFYGELFF.